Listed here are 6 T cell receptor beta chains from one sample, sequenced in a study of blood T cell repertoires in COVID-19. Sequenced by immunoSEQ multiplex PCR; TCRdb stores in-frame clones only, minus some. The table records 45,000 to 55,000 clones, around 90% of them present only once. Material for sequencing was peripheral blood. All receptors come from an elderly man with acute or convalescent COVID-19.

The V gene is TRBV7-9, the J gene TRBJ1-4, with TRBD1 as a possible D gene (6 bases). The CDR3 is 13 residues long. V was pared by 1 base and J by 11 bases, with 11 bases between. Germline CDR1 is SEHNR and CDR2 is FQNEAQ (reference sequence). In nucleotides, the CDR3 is TGTGCCAGCAGCTTAGACAGGGTATCGAAACTGTTTTTT. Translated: CASSLDRVSKLFF. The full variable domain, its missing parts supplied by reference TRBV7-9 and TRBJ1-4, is DTGVSQNPRHKITKRGQNVTFRCDPISEHNRLYWYRQTLGQGPEFLTYFQNEAQLEKSRLLSDRFSAERPKGSFSTLEIQRTEQGDSAMYLCASSLDRVSKLFFGSGTQLSVL.

The CDR3 region has the DNA TGTGCCAGCAGTTCGACAGGGATCTATGGCTACACCTTC. Its translation: CASSSTGIYGYTF. The chain combines TRBV28 with TRBJ1-2; 7 nucleotides align to TRBD1. Germline lookup yields CDR1 MDHEN and CDR2 SYDVKM. V shed 4 bases, J shed 4 bases, and the junction held 3 bases outside the gene matches. CDR3 length: 13 residues.

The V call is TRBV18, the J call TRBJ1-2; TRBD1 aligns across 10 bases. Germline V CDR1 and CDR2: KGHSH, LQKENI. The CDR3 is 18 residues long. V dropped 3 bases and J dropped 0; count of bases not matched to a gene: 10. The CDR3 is CASSPSGTGVGANYGYTF. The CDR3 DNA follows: TGTGCCAGCTCACCTTCCGGGACAGGGGTTGGAGCTAACTATGGCTACACCTTC.

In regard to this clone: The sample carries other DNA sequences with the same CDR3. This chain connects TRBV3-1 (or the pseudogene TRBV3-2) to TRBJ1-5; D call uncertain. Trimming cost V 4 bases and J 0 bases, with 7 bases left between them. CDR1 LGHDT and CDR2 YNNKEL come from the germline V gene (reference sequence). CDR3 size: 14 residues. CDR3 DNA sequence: TGTGCCAGCAGCCGTCTTTATAGCAATCAGCCCCAGCATTTT. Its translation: CASSRLYSNQPQHF.

The CDR3 loop is CASSEHAGTVFGYTF. The CDR3 bases are TGTGCCAGCAGCGAACATGCCGGGACAGTTTTTGGCTACACCTTC. This chain connects TRBV7-3 to TRBJ1-2, with TRBD1 matching 7 bases. The CDR3 contains 15 residues. J was trimmed by 7 bases and V by 5 bases; bases with no gene match: 13. Germline loops: CDR1 SGHTA, CDR2 FQGTGA.

The CDR3 protein is CASRKGPGVQPQHF. The CDR3, as DNA: TGTGCCAGCCGAAAGGGGCCAGGGGTCCAGCCCCAGCATTTT. This chain joins TRBV6-5 and TRBJ1-5; D is perhaps TRBD1 (6 bases). The germline CDR1 and CDR2 sequences are MNHEY and SVGAGI. The CDR3 sequence is 14 residues long. Trimming took 8 bases from V and 7 from J, leaving 18 bases between them.